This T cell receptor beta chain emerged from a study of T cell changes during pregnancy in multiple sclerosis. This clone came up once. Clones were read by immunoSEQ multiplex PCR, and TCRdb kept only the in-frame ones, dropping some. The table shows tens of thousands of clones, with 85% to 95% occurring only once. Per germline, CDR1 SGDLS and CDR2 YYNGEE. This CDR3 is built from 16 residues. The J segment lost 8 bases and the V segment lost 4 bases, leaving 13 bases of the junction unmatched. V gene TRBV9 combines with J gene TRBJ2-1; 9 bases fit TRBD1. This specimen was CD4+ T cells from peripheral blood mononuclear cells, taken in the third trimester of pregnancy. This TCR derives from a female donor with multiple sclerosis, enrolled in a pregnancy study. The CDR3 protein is CASSFGPRDRVYEQFF. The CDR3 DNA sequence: TGTGCCAGCAGCTTCGGGCCCCGGGACAGGGTCTATGAGCAGTTCTTC.